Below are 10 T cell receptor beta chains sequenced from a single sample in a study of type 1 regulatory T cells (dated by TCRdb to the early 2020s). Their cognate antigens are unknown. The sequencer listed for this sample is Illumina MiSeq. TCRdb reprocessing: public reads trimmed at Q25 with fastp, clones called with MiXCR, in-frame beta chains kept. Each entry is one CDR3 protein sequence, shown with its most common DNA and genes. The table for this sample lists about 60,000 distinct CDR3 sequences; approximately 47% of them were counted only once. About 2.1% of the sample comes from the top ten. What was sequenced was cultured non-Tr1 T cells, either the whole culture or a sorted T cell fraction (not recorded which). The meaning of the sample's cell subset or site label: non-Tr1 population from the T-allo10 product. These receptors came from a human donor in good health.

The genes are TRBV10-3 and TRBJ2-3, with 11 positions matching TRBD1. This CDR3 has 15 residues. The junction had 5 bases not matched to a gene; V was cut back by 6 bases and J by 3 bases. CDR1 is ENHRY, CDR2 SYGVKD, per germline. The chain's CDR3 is CAIRKDRGQTDTQYF. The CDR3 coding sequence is TGTGCCATCAGGAAGGACAGGGGGCAGACAGATACGCAGTATTTT.

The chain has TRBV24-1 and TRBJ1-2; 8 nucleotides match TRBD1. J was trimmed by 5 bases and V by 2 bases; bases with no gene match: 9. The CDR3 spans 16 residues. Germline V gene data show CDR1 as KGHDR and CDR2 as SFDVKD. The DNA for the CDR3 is TGTGCCACCAGTGATTCGACAGGGGAAGGTGTGTATGGCTACACCTTC. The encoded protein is CATSDSTGEGVYGYTF.

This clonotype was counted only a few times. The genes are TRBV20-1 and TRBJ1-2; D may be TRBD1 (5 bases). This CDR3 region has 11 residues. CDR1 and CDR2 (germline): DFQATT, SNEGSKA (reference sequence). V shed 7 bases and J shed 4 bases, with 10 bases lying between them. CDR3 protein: CSVYRIYGYTF. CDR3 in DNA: TGCAGTGTCTACAGGATCTATGGCTACACCTTC.

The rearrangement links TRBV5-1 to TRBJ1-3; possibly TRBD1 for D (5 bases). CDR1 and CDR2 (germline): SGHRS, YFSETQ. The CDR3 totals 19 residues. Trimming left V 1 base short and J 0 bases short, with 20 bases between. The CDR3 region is CASSLLRADSSASGNTIYF. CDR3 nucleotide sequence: TGCGCCAGCAGCTTGCTCAGGGCAGACTCTTCCGCCTCTGGAAACACCATATATTTT.

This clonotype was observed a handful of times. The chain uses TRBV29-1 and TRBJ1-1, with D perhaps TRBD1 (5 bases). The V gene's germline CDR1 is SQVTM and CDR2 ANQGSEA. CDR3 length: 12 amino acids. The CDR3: CTGSRVGTEAFF. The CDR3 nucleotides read TGCACAGGTAGCAGGGTGGGGACTGAAGCTTTCTTT.

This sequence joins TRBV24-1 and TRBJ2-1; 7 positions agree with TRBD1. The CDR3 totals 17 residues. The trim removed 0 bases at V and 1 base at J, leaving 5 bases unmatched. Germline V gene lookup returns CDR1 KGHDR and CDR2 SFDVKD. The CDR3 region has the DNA TGTGCCACCAGTGATTTGCACCGGACAGGTTCCTACAATGAGCAGTTCTTC. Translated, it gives CATSDLHRTGSYNEQFF.

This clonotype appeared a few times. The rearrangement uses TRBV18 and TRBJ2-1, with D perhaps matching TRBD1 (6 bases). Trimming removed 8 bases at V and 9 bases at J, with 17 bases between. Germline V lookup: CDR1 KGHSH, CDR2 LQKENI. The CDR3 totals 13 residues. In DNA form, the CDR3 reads TGTGCCAGCCGTGCAGGTTCGGACAGTGAGCAGTTCTTC. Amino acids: CASRAGSDSEQFF.

In DNA form, the CDR3 reads TGCAGTGCTACTGACAGGATCTATGGCTACACCTTC. Its translation is CSATDRIYGYTF. The rearrangement links TRBV20-1 to TRBJ1-2; tentatively, D is TRBD1 (6 bases). The CDR3 totals 12 residues. Germline-derived CDR1 and CDR2 are DFQATT and SNEGSKA (reference sequence). Trimming took 4 bases from V and 4 from J, leaving 10 bases between them.

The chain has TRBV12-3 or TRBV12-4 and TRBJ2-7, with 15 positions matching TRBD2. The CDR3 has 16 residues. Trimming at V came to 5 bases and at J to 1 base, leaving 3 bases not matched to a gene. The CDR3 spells CASSLGLAGGSYEQYF. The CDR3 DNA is TGTGCCAGCAGTCTGGGACTAGCGGGGGGTTCCTACGAGCAGTACTTC.

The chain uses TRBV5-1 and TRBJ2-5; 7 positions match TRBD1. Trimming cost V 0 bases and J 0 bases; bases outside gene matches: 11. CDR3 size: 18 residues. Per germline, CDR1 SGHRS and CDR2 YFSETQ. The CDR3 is CASSLVALTGKYQETQYF. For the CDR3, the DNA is TGCGCCAGCAGCTTGGTGGCCTTGACAGGGAAGTACCAAGAGACCCAGTACTTC.